A single sample gave rise to the 7 T cell receptor beta chains below, sequenced in a study of cytomegalovirus exposure and HLA in healthy donors. The PCR had 60 Vbeta and 13 Jbeta primers. The table came from immunoSEQ multiplex PCR; TCRdb's copy has only in-frame clones and leaves some out. Of around 130,000 clones detected, roughly 70% appear once; the ten largest clones hold around 7%. Sequencing was performed on PBMCs. The receptors here all came from a man aged 35-49 years in good health and CMV-seropositive.

This chain uses TRBV23-1 with TRBJ2-7; perhaps TRBD1 as D (5 bases). TRBV23-1 is designated an ORF whose function remains uncertain. The V end lost 3 bases, the J end lost 5 bases, and 17 bases lay between the germline ends. The CDR3 contains 15 residues. The CDR3 region is CASSQSVSQGDEQYF. The CDR3 coding sequence is TGCGCCAGCAGTCAGTCCGTGTCGCAGGGCGACGAGCAGTACTTC.

This clone was detected only a few times. The chain couples TRBV5-6 to TRBJ2-1; 10 bases fit TRBD2. V lost 2 bases, J lost 5 bases, and 7 bases stayed unmatched. The germline V gene encodes CDR1 SGHDT and CDR2 YYEEEE. This CDR3 comprises 16 residues. The CDR3 nucleotides are TGTGCCAGCAGCTTAGCGGGGGGGCTCCCAAACAATGAGCAGTTCTTC. Translating it yields CASSLAGGLPNNEQFF.

The chain combines TRBV5-1 with TRBJ1-3; possible D gene TRBD1, 6 bases. Germline lookup yields CDR1 SGHRS and CDR2 YFSETQ. The CDR3 totals 16 residues. The V end lost 4 bases, the J end lost 0 bases, and 14 bases lay between the germline ends. DNA for the CDR3: TGCGCCAGCAGCCGAGACAGGACAAGCTCTGGAAACACCATATATTTT. Translating it yields CASSRDRTSSGNTIYF.

The chain employs TRBV11-2 and TRBJ2-7, with 8 positions matching TRBD1. The trim removed 0 bases at V and 3 bases at J, leaving 4 bases unmatched. This CDR3 has 15 amino acids. Germline loops: CDR1 SGHAT, CDR2 FQNNGV. CDR3 in DNA: TGTGCCAGCAGCTTAGAGACAGGGGATGACTACGAGCAGTACTTC. Translated: CASSLETGDDYEQYF.

The chain carries TRBV2 and TRBJ1-4, with no clear D. This CDR3 has 13 residues. Germline-derived CDR1 and CDR2 are SNHLY and FYNNEI. The V end lost 5 bases, the J end lost 6 bases, and 10 bases lay between the germline ends. The CDR3 here is CASSLDWDEKLFF. The CDR3 nucleotides are TGTGCCAGCAGTCTGGACTGGGATGAAAAACTGTTTTTT.

The chain uses TRBV27 and TRBJ2-7; possibly TRBD2 for D (6 bases). CDR1 is MNHEY, CDR2 SMNVEV, per germline (reference sequence). CDR3 length: 14 residues. V was clipped by 2 bases and J by 2 bases, with 10 bases between them. The CDR3 DNA sequence: TGTGCCAGCAGTTTAAGCGGCGGGACCTACGAGCAGTACTTC. Amino acid sequence: CASSLSGGTYEQYF.

The chain recombines TRBV6-5 with TRBJ2-3, with D possibly TRBD2 on 5 matching bases. Germline CDR1 is MNHEY and CDR2 is SVGAGI. This CDR3 has 15 residues. The germline V and J ends were trimmed by 0 bases and 1 base, with 8 bases remaining between them. The CDR3, as DNA: TGTGCCAGCAGTTACTCGACACTAGGCACAGATACGCAGTATTTT. Protein sequence: CASSYSTLGTDTQYF.